This is a list of T cell receptor beta chains from one sample in a study of PD-L1 blockade in urothelial cancer. Some clones are missing from TCRdb's copy, which holds only in-frame ones; the method was immunoSEQ multiplex PCR. The sample includes more than 55,000 clones, 70% to 90% seen only once; the top ten take around 1.7%. The source material was PBMCs, sampled around atezolizumab (anti-PD-L1) treatment. The receptors derive from a man in his 70s with urothelial cancer. CDR3s include the opening cysteine and the closing phenylalanine or tryptophan.

TRBV19	CASSHRDRDGYTF
TRBV15	CATSRDLTVNTEAFF
TRBV29-1	CSVGGYAGTEAFF
TRBV7-9	CASSTTGTGIYGYTF
TRBV6-4	CASRRLAGESHEQFF
TRBV27	CASSFNSLAGNIQYF
TRBV19	CASSSSGNPRETQYF
TRBV2	CASSEKVAGGPRNEQFF
TRBV4-2	CASSPLATYEADTQYF
TRBV6-5	CASSFLAGGGNEQFF
TRBV5-4	CASSLRGRGEKLFF
TRBV10-3	CAIRRTDGNEAFF
TRBV4-3	CASSQEQVNTEAFF
TRBV9	CASSEYDGSPNSYEQYF
TRBV6-1	CASDRDILYQETQYF
TRBV7-3	CASSPRDRGETGELFF
TRBV4-1	CASSRQETQETQYF
TRBV19	CASRRNPEDTEAFF
TRBV4-1	CASSQAGTGGHEQFF
TRBV10-3	CAISDPRQNSGNTIYF
TRBV28	CASSLLAGNEQFF
TRBV18	CASSPSASGSPDTQYF
TRBV5-5	CASSLETFGVYEAFF
TRBV4-3	CASSPSGAGTDTQYF
TRBV4-3	CASSQDRSSTGANVLTF
TRBV6-6	CASSPTGTKYEQYF
TRBV6-6	CASSYPLQGYTF
TRBV27	CASRGAADYGYTF
TRBV9	CASSPLAGGNEQFF
TRBV7-2	CASSLAVTTSGSHEQYF
TRBV10-3	CAISESLAGGADTQYF
TRBV4-3	CASSRRLEADTQYF
TRBV6-1	CASSRGGANVLTF
TRBV6-1	CASSEDGGTSEEQETQYF
TRBV7-8	CASSLGPANYGYTF
TRBV18	CASKQREVEQFF